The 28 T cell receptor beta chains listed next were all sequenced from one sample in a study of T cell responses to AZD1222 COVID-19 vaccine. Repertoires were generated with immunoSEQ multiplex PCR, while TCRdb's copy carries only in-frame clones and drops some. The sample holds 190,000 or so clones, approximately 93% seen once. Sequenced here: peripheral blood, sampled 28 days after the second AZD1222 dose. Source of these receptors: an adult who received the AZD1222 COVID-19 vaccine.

CDR3 nucleotides: TGTGCCAGCAGTGATTCCGGACAGGGCTGGGGCTACACCTTC. It encodes CASSDSGQGWGYTF. The genes are TRBV6-1 and TRBJ1-2; TRBD1 agrees at 8 bases. J lost 8 bases, V lost 3 bases, and 8 bases had no gene match. CDR1 and CDR2 (germline): MNHNS, SASEGT. CDR3 length: 14 amino acids.

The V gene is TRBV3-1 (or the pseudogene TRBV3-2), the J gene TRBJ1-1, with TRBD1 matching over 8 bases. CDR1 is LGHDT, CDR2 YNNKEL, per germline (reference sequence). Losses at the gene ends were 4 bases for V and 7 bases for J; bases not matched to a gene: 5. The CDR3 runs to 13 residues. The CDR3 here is CASSPIGTGEAFF. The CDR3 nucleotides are TGTGCCAGCAGCCCAATCGGGACAGGTGAAGCTTTCTTT.

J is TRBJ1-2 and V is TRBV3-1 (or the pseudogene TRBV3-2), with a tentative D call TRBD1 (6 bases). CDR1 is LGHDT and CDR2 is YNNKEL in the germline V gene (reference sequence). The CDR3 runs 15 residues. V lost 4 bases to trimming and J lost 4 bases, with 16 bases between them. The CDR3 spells CASSRQEGVGYGYTF. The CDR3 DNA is TGTGCCAGCAGCCGACAGGAAGGGGTTGGCTATGGCTACACCTTC.

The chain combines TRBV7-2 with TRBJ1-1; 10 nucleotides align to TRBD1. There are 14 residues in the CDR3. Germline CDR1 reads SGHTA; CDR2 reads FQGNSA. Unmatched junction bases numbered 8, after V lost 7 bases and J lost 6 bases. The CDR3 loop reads CASTSTGGRAEAFF. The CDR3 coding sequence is TGTGCCAGCACCTCGACAGGGGGCAGGGCTGAAGCTTTCTTT.

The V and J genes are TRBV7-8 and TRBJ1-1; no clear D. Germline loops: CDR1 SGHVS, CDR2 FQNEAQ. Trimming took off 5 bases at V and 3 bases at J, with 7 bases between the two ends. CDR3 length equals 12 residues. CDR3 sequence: CASSPSDTEAFF. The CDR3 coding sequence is TGTGCCAGCAGCCCGTCCGACACTGAAGCTTTCTTT.

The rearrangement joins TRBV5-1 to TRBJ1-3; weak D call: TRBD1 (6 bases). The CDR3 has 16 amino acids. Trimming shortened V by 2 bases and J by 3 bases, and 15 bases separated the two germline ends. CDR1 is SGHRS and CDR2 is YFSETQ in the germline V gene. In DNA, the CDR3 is TGCGCCAGCAGCTTTGCGGGGGCGCATTTTGGAAACACCATATATTTT. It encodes CASSFAGAHFGNTIYF.

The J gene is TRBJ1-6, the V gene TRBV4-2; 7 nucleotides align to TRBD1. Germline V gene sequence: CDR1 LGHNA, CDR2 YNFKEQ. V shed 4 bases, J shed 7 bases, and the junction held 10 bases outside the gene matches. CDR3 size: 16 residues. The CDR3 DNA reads TGTGCCAGCAGCCTGTCCCTGACAGGGATGAATTCACCCCTCCACTTT. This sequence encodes CASSLSLTGMNSPLHF.

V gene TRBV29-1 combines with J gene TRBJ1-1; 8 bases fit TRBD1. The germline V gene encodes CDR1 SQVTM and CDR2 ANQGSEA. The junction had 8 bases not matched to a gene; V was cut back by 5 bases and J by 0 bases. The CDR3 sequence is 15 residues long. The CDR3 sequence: CSVSSDRVMNTEAFF. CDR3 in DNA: TGCAGCGTTAGTTCGGACAGGGTCATGAACACTGAAGCTTTCTTT.

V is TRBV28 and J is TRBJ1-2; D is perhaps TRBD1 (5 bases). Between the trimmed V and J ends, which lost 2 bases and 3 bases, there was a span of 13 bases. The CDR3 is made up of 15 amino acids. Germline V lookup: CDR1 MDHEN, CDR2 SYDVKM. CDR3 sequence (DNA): TGTGCCAGCAGTTTAGCCGGGACTACACACTATGGCTACACCTTC. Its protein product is CASSLAGTTHYGYTF.

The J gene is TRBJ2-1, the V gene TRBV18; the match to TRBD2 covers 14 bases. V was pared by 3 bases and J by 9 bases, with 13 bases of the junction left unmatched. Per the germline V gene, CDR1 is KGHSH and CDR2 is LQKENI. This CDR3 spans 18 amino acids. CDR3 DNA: TGTGCCAGCTCACCCGACCGGTCAGGACTAGCGGGGGGTAGTGAGCAGTTCTTC. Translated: CASSPDRSGLAGGSEQFF.

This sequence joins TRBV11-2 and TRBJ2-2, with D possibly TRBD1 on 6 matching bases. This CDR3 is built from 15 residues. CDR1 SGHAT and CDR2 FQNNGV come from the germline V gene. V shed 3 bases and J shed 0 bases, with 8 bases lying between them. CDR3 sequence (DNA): TGTGCCAGCAGCTTTGCAGGGGCGAACACCGGGGAGCTGTTTTTT. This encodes CASSFAGANTGELFF.

The CDR3 loop is CASSVTGDSPLHF. The CDR3 DNA reads TGTGCCAGCAGTGTAACTGGGGATTCACCCCTCCACTTT. The rearrangement links TRBV6-4 to TRBJ1-6; the D is unclear. In germline, CDR1 is MRHNA, CDR2 SNTAGT. V was trimmed by 4 bases and J by 8 bases, leaving 9 bases between them. This CDR3 is 13 amino acids long.

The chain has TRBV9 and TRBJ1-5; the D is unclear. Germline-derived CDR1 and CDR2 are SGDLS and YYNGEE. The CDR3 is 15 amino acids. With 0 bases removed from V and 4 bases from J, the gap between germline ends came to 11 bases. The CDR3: CASSVDGRPNQPQHF. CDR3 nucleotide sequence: TGTGCCAGCAGCGTAGATGGGCGCCCAAATCAGCCCCAGCATTTT.

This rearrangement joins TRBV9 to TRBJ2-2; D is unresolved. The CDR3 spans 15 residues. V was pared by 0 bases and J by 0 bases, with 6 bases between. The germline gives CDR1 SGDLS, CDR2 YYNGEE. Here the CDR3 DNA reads TGTGCCAGCAGCGTAGGGGAAGCGAACACCGGGGAGCTGTTTTTT. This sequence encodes CASSVGEANTGELFF.

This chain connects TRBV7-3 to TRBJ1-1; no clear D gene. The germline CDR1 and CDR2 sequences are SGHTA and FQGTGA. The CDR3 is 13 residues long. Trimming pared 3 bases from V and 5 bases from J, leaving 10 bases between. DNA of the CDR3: TGTGCCAGCAGCTTTTCGGGAGAGACTGAAGCTTTCTTT. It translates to CASSFSGETEAFF.

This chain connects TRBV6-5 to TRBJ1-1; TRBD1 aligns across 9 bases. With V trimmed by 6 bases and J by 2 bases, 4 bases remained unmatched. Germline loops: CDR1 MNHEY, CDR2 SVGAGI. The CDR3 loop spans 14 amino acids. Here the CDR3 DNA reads TGTGCCAGCAGCCGGGGACAGGGAAACACTGAAGCTTTCTTT. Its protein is CASSRGQGNTEAFF.

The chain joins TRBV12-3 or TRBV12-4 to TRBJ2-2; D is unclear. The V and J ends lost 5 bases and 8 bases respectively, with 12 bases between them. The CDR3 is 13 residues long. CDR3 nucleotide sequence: TGTGCCAGCAGTCTTCCTGGGTGGGGGGAGCTGTTTTTT. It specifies CASSLPGWGELFF.

CDR3 loop: CSVRVNTEAFF. CDR3 nucleotides: TGCAGCGTTAGGGTAAACACTGAAGCTTTCTTT. The chain couples TRBV29-1 to TRBJ1-1; D remains unclear. There are 11 residues in the CDR3. Trimming cost V 5 bases and J 2 bases, with 6 bases left between them. Germline V gene lookup returns CDR1 SQVTM and CDR2 ANQGSEA.

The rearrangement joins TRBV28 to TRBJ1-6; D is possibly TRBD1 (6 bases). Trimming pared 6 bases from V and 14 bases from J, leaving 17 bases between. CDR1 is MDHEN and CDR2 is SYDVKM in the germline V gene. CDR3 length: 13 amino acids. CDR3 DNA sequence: TGTGCCAGCAGGGCCGGACAGCCTAAGGCCCTCCACTTT. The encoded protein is CASRAGQPKALHF. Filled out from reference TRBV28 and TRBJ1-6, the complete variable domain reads DVKVTQSSRYLVKRTGEKVFLECVQDMDHENMFWYRQDPGLGLRLIYFSYDVKMKEKGDIPEGYSVSREKKERFSLILESASTNQTSMYLCASRAGQPKALHFGNGTRLTVT.

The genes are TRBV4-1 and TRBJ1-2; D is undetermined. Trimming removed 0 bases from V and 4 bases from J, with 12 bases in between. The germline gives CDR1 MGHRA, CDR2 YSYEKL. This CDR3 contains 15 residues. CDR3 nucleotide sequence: TGCGCCAGCAGCCAAGATGGTTCAGCGATCTATGGCTACACCTTC. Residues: CASSQDGSAIYGYTF.

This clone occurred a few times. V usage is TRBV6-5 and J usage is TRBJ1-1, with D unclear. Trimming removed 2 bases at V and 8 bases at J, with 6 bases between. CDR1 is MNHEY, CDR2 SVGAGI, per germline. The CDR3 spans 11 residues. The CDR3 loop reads CASSYDREAFF. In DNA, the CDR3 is TGTGCCAGCAGTTACGATAGAGAAGCTTTCTTT.

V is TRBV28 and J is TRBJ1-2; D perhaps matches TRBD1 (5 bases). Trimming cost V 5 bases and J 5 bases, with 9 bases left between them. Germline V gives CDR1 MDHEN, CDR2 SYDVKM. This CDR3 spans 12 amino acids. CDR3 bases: TGTGCCAGCAGTCCGCAGGGATATGGCTACACCTTC. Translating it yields CASSPQGYGYTF.

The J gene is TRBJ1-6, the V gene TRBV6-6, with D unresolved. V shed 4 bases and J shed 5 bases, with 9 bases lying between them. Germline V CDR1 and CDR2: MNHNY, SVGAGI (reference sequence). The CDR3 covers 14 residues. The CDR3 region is CASSFQADNSPLHF. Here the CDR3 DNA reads TGTGCCAGCAGTTTTCAGGCCGATAATTCACCCCTCCACTTT.

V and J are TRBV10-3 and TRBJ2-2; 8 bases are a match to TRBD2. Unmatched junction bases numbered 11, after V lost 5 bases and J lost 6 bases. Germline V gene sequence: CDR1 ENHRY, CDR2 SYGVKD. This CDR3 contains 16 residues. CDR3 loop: CAISTPGLGTPGELFF. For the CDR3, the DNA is TGTGCCATCAGTACTCCGGGACTAGGTACCCCCGGGGAGCTGTTTTTT.

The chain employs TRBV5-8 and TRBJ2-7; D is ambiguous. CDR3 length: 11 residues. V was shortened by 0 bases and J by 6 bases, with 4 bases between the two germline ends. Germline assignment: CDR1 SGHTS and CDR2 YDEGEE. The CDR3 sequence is CASSLVGEQYF. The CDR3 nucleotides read TGTGCCAGCAGCTTGGTGGGCGAGCAGTACTTC.

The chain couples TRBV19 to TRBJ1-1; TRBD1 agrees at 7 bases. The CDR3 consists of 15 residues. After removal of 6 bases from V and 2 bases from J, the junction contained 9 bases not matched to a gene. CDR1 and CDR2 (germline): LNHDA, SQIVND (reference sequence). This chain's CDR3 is CASSHRGLFNTEAFF. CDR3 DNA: TGTGCCAGTAGCCACAGGGGCCTCTTCAACACTGAAGCTTTCTTT.

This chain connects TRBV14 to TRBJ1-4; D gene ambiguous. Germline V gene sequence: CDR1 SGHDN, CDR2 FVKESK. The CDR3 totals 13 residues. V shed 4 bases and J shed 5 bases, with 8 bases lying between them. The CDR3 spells CASSPFLNEKLFF. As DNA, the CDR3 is TGTGCCAGCAGCCCTTTCCTAAATGAAAAACTGTTTTTT.

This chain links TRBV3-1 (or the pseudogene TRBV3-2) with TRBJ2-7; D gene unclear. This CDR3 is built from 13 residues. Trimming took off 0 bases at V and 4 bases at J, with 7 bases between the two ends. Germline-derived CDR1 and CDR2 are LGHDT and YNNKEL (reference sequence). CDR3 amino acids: CASSQDQSYEQYF. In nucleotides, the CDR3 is TGTGCCAGCAGCCAAGATCAAAGTTACGAGCAGTACTTC.